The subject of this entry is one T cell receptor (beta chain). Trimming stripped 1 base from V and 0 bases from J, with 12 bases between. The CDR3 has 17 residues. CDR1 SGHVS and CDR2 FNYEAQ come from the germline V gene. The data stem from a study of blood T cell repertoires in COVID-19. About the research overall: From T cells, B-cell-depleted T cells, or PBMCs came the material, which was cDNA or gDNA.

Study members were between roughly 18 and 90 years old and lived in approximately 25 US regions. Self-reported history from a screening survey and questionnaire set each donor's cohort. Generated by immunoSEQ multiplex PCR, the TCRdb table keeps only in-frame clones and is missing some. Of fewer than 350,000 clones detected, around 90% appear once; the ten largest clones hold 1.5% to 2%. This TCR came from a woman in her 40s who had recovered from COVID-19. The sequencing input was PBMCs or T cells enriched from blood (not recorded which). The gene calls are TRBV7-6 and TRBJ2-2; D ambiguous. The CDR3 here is CASSLGLTSANTGELFF. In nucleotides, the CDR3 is TGTGCCAGCAGCTTAGGACTGACCAGCGCGAACACCGGGGAGCTGTTTTTT.